This entry lists 17 T cell receptor beta chains sequenced from one sample in a study of T cells after yellow fever vaccination. From the 5' RACE reads, TCRdb called clonotypes with MiXCR, one entry per CDR3 protein. This table has about 260,000 distinct CDR3 sequences, over 4.5% appearing once. The sequences come from CD4+ T cells sorted from PBMCs, collected on the day of the yellow fever booster vaccination. These receptors were obtained from a young man who received the YFV17D yellow fever vaccine.

This clonotype was recorded a few times. This chain connects TRBV6-1 to TRBJ2-2, with 9 bases that match TRBD2. V lost 4 bases and J lost 4; bases outside the gene matches: 1. Germline CDR1 and CDR2: MNHNS and SASEGT. This CDR3 is 14 amino acids long. The CDR3 sequence is CASSGSGGTGELFF. The CDR3 nucleotides are TGTGCCAGCAGTGGTAGCGGGGGCACCGGGGAGCTGTTTTTT.

This clonotype was seen repeatedly, ten times or more. This chain connects TRBV12-3 or TRBV12-4 to TRBJ1-1, with D tentatively TRBD1 (5 bases). This CDR3 region has 14 residues. Trimming shortened V by 7 bases and J by 2 bases, and 14 bases separated the two germline ends. The CDR3 protein is CASTPGRSNTEAFF. In nucleotides, the CDR3 is TGTGCCAGCACCCCGGGACGGTCAAACACTGAAGCTTTCTTT.

This chain connects TRBV6-5 to TRBJ1-1; TRBD1 agrees at 7 bases. The CDR3 has 17 residues. Losses at the gene ends were 4 bases for V and 2 bases for J; bases not matched to a gene: 13. Germline CDR1 is MNHEY and CDR2 is SVGAGI. CDR3 in amino acids: CASSFLGQAGRNTEAFF. CDR3 in DNA: TGTGCCAGCAGTTTCCTAGGACAGGCTGGACGCAACACTGAAGCTTTCTTT.

This clonotype was recorded at least ten times. CDR3 in amino acids: CSAWKSTDTQYF. The DNA for the CDR3 is TGCAGTGCTTGGAAAAGCACAGATACGCAGTATTTT. The chain couples TRBV20-1 to TRBJ2-3, with D uncertain. Trimming removed 5 bases from V and 0 bases from J, with 6 bases in between. Germline CDR1 is DFQATT and CDR2 is SNEGSKA (reference sequence). This CDR3 is built from 12 residues.

This chain links TRBV2 with TRBJ2-1; 9 nucleotides agree with TRBD1. The junction had 8 bases not matched to a gene; V was cut back by 7 bases and J by 7 bases. Germline CDR1 SNHLY, CDR2 FYNNEI. The CDR3 loop spans 14 amino acids. The CDR3 DNA follows: TGTGCCAGCATTTACCGGGACAGGGCGAATGAGCAGTTCTTC. Residues: CASIYRDRANEQFF.

This clonotype was detected only a few times. CDR3 sequence (DNA): TGTGCCAGCTCCGTCTTCGACCAGGGCGGAAACACTGAAGCTTTCTTT. This sequence encodes CASSVFDQGGNTEAFF. The gene calls are TRBV18 and TRBJ1-1; tentative D call: TRBD1 (5 bases). Germline CDR1 reads KGHSH; CDR2 reads LQKENI. Trimming removed 6 bases at V and 2 bases at J, with 19 bases between. The CDR3 is 16 amino acids.

This clonotype was observed many times. The genes are TRBV7-8 and TRBJ1-1; D gene uncertain. Germline V lookup: CDR1 SGHVS, CDR2 FQNEAQ. V was cut by 5 bases and J by 4 bases, with 14 bases left in between. The CDR3 length is 14 residues. Here the CDR3 DNA reads TGTGCCAGCAGCCCCATTTACCGAAGCACTGAAGCTTTCTTT. As protein: CASSPIYRSTEAFF.

This clonotype occurred many times. V is TRBV5-1 and J is TRBJ2-1; 7 bases align to TRBD2. This CDR3 contains 15 residues. Trimming cost V 4 bases and J 3 bases; bases outside gene matches: 7. Per germline, CDR1 SGHRS and CDR2 YFSETQ. As DNA, the CDR3 is TGCGCCAGCAGCCCCTCCAGCGGGGTCTACAATGAGCAGTTCTTC. It translates to CASSPSSGVYNEQFF.

This clonotype was picked up many times. The gene calls are TRBV7-2 and TRBJ2-7; D is possibly TRBD1 (6 bases). The CDR3 sequence is 14 residues long. V was shortened by 2 bases and J by 3 bases, with 11 bases between the two germline ends. Germline-derived CDR1 and CDR2 are SGHTA and FQGNSA. CDR3 coding DNA: TGTGCCAGCAGCTTAAAGTACAGGGACTACGAGCAGTACGTC. It codes for CASSLKYRDYEQYV.

This clonotype was seen at least ten times. The chain joins TRBV20-1 to TRBJ2-7, with TRBD2 matching over 8 bases. V trimming: 6 bases; J trimming: 3 bases; junction bases outside the gene matches: 4. From germline, CDR1 is DFQATT and CDR2 SNEGSKA (reference sequence). This CDR3 has 12 residues. The CDR3 reads CSASGTSYEQYV. The DNA of the CDR3 is TGCAGTGCCTCCGGGACTAGCTACGAGCAGTACGTC.

This clonotype was picked up many times. This chain joins TRBV24-1 and TRBJ2-1; D unresolved. Trimming left V 7 bases short and J 8 bases short, with 8 bases between. This CDR3 comprises 11 residues. The germline CDR1 and CDR2 sequences are KGHDR and SFDVKD. The CDR3 nucleotides read TGTGCCACCAGGGTAAACGATGAGCAGTTCTTC. This translates into CATRVNDEQFF.

This clonotype appeared many times. The chain links TRBV5-5 to TRBJ2-2; D is possibly TRBD1 (5 bases). V was shortened by 4 bases and J by 5 bases, with 9 bases between the two germline ends. The CDR3 extends over 13 amino acids. Germline V lookup: CDR1 SGHKS, CDR2 YYEKEE (reference sequence). The CDR3 sequence is CASSETATGELFF. CDR3 nucleotide sequence: TGTGCCAGCAGCGAGACAGCTACCGGGGAGCTGTTTTTT.

The chain couples TRBV20-1 to TRBJ2-7, with a possible D match to TRBD1 (6 bases). Trimming left V 4 bases short and J 2 bases short, with 18 bases between. Germline values: CDR1 DFQATT, CDR2 SNEGSKA (reference sequence). The CDR3 contains 15 residues. Written as DNA, the CDR3 is TGCAGTGCTACCCAATTAACTCAGGGGCCCTACGAGCAGTACTTC. It encodes CSATQLTQGPYEQYF.

This clonotype was detected ten times or more. The chain links TRBV18 to TRBJ2-5, with 9 nucleotides matching TRBD1. Germline V gene lookup returns CDR1 KGHSH and CDR2 LQKENI. V lost 0 bases, J lost 4 bases, and 6 bases stayed unmatched. The CDR3 runs to 16 residues. CDR3 amino acids: CASSPPIGTGIETQYF. CDR3 coding DNA: TGTGCCAGCTCACCACCTATCGGGACAGGGATAGAGACCCAGTACTTC.

The chain carries TRBV5-6 and TRBJ1-2, with D unclear. Germline CDR1 reads SGHDT; CDR2 reads YYEEEE. V was shortened by 4 bases and J by 5 bases, with 18 bases between the two germline ends. There are 15 residues in the CDR3. The chain's CDR3 is CASSPRRSGVYGYTF. The CDR3 bases are TGTGCCAGCAGCCCCCGGCGGAGCGGGGTATATGGCTACACCTTC.

This clonotype was detected ten times or more. The chain couples TRBV4-2 to TRBJ2-3; maybe TRBD2 (5 bases). Trimming took off 6 bases at V and 1 base at J, with 17 bases between the two ends. Germline V gene data show CDR1 as LGHNA and CDR2 as YNFKEQ. The CDR3 consists of 16 residues. The CDR3 spells CASRTIGVPGTDTQYF. In DNA, the CDR3 is TGTGCCAGCAGGACAATCGGGGTACCTGGCACAGATACGCAGTATTTT.

This clonotype was seen a few times. This chain uses TRBV30 with TRBJ2-3; D unresolved. V was cut by 0 bases and J by 0 bases, with 13 bases left in between. The germline gives CDR1 GTSNPN, CDR2 SVGIG (reference sequence). The length of the CDR3 is 16 residues. CDR3 coding DNA: TGTGCCTGGAGTGTAGGCCGGCAACCTAGCACAGATACGCAGTATTTT. Translated: CAWSVGRQPSTDTQYF.